Reported below is one T cell receptor beta chain. The sample holds many counts of this clonotype. This receptor's antigen is unknown. No much larger clonotype is one base removed from it; base qualities were not supplied. This sample was taken from a study of T cell repertoires in cytomegalovirus infection (dated by TCRdb to between 2018 and 2021). For the wider study: Peptide stimulations targeted recently identified HLA-C-restricted CMV epitopes, whose presentation resists viral immunomodulation, together with well-studied HLA-B-restricted epitopes. Donor HLA type was relevant to the analysis, because carriage of CMV infection together with the matching HLA type was indicated by public TCR beta signatures. What the work shows at the level of the full study, not this receptor alone: Carriers of CMV infection plus the relevant HLA type were discriminated by the cumulative frequency of public TCR beta family members in the study cohort and in an independent roughly 320-donor cohort. The ex vivo response was dominated by HLA-C-restricted CMV-specific TCR beta clonotypes, which also provided the single most frequent clonotype in two of eight donors.

This sample was sequenced with an Illumina HiSeq 1500. TCRdb reran the public reads through fastp at Q25 and MiXCR, keeping productive beta chains. Here each entry gathers all rows of one CDR3 protein and keeps the most common genes and DNA. The sample table shows 200,000 to 250,000 distinct CDR3 sequences, and 35% to 40% are seen once. The ten top clones hold 59% of the sample. Looking up the germline V gene yields CDR1 SGHTA and CDR2 FQGNSA. From its cysteine to its phenylalanine, the CDR3 spans 15 amino acids. Kept here is only the CDR3 DNA, which spans 45 bases and is read in frame from base 1. Trimming costs V 1 base and J 7 bases, and their ends lie 13 bases apart. The meaning of the sample's treatment or condition label: in vitro stimulation with specific CMV peptide epitopes to enrich CMV-specific T cells.

Sequenced material: CD8+ T cells from cultured PBMCs, taken from culture after CMV antigen stimulation. This receptor was obtained from a human donor in good health (CMV status not recorded). Some clones in this sample may be carry-over from other donors' samples. This chain joins TRBV7-2 to TRBJ2-2; there is no confident call for the D gene. The nucleotides are TGTGCCAGCAGCTTAGGGGGTCGGATGGACGGGGAGCTGTTTTTT. The encoded protein is CASSLGGRMDGELFF.